Following are 24 T cell receptor beta chains from one sample sequenced in a study of shared clonotypes between healthy human individuals. Positive CCR7 selection of CD45RO-negative cells yielded the naive CD8 cells, and terminally differentiated effector memory CD45RA+ cells were excluded. Method: immunoSEQ multiplex PCR; TCRdb's copy keeps in-frame clones and lacks some. The data hold under 600,000 clones, with 98% observed a single time. The sequenced sample consisted of naive CD8+ T cells sorted from blood. Every receptor here comes from a man aged 25 to 45 in good health.

The CDR3 DNA sequence: TGTGCCAGCAGCTCTTACACTGAAGCTTTCTTT. This encodes CASSSYTEAFF. V usage is TRBV5-4 and J usage is TRBJ1-1; no clear D. The germline CDR1 and CDR2 sequences are SGHNT and YYREEE (reference sequence). Trimming took off 3 bases at V and 3 bases at J, with 3 bases between the two ends. The CDR3 is made up of 11 amino acids.

This clone appeared a single time. The chain uses TRBV27 and TRBJ1-1; D remains ambiguous. The germline V gene encodes CDR1 MNHEY and CDR2 SMNVEV (reference sequence). Trimming took off 5 bases at V and 1 base at J, with 8 bases between the two ends. CDR3 length: 13 amino acids. CDR3 nucleotide sequence: TGTGCCAGCAGTCCTCGGTCGAACACTGAAGCTTTCTTT. It is translated as CASSPRSNTEAFF.

This rearrangement joins TRBV6-5 to TRBJ2-7, with TRBD2 matching 7 bases. The CDR3 is 14 residues long. The V gene's germline CDR1 is MNHEY and CDR2 SVGAGI. The V gene end was trimmed by 2 bases and the J gene end by 1 base; junction bases not matched to a gene: 2. The CDR3, as DNA: TGTGCCAGCAGTTACGCTAGCGGATCCTACGAGCAGTACTTC. It yields the protein CASSYASGSYEQYF.

This chain connects TRBV4-2 to TRBJ2-7; D gene ambiguous. Germline V CDR1 and CDR2: LGHNA, YNFKEQ. Deletions cut 3 bases from V and 2 bases from J, with 5 bases between. This CDR3 is built from 12 residues. The CDR3 spells CASSHPTYEQYF. The DNA for the CDR3 is TGTGCCAGCAGCCACCCGACCTACGAGCAGTACTTC.

The chain's CDR3 is CASSKQGTAYNEQFF. CDR3 bases: TGCGCCAGCAGTAAACAGGGGACAGCCTACAATGAGCAGTTCTTC. The V gene is TRBV5-1, the J gene TRBJ2-1, with 7 bases aligning to TRBD1. CDR1 SGHRS and CDR2 YFSETQ come from the germline V gene. CDR3 size: 15 residues. V shed 5 bases, J shed 2 bases, and the junction held 7 bases outside the gene matches.

A word on this clone: The sample contains more than one DNA sequence encoding this CDR3. This chain joins TRBV27 and TRBJ2-3, with D possibly TRBD2 on 5 matching bases. Germline V gene lookup returns CDR1 MNHEY and CDR2 SMNVEV (reference sequence). The V gene lost 4 bases and the J gene lost 0 bases, with 8 bases spanning the gap. The CDR3 extends over 14 amino acids. CDR3 DNA: TGTGCCAGCAGTTCCTGGACTAGCACAGATACGCAGTATTTT. Its translation is CASSSWTSTDTQYF.

The CDR3 loop is CSVGSGQYEQYF. The CDR3 DNA reads TGCAGCGTCGGTAGCGGACAGTACGAGCAGTACTTC. The chain employs TRBV29-1 and TRBJ2-7; D could derive from TRBD1 or TRBD2 (6 bases each). Germline V gene sequence: CDR1 SQVTM, CDR2 ANQGSEA. The CDR3 sequence is 12 residues long. Between the trimmed V and J ends, which lost 6 bases and 4 bases, there was a span of 13 bases.

In nucleotides, the CDR3 is TGTGCCAGCTCACCGTTACTAGCGGGAGCTAGCTCCTACAATGAGCAGTTCTTC. Translation gives CASSPLLAGASSYNEQFF. V gene TRBV18 combines with J gene TRBJ2-1; TRBD2 agrees at 11 bases. V lost 3 bases and J lost 0; bases outside the gene matches: 7. Germline V lookup: CDR1 KGHSH, CDR2 LQKENI. The CDR3 spans 18 residues.

V gene TRBV4-1 combines with J gene TRBJ1-1, with 9 positions matching TRBD1. J lost 3 bases, V lost 3 bases, and 5 bases had no gene match. CDR3 size: 15 residues. Per germline, CDR1 MGHRA and CDR2 YSYEKL. CDR3 residues: CASSQVQGADTEAFF. Written as DNA, the CDR3 is TGCGCCAGCAGCCAGGTACAGGGGGCTGACACTGAAGCTTTCTTT.

The chain uses TRBV9 and TRBJ2-7; 8 bases are a match to TRBD1. V lost 4 bases and J lost 6; bases outside the gene matches: 9. Looked up from germline, CDR1 is SGDLS and CDR2 is YYNGEE. CDR3 length equals 14 residues. As DNA, the CDR3 is TGTGCCAGCAGCACCCGGACAGGGTTCGGCGAGCAGTACTTC. As protein: CASSTRTGFGEQYF.

The chain joins TRBV9 to TRBJ2-1; 9 bases line up with TRBD2. The J segment lost 2 bases and the V segment lost 4 bases, leaving 7 bases of the junction unmatched. Germline CDR1 reads SGDLS; CDR2 reads YYNGEE. CDR3 length: 16 residues. CDR3 DNA: TGTGCCAGCAGCCCACCAAGCGGGGGGACCTACAATGAGCAGTTCTTC. Its protein product is CASSPPSGGTYNEQFF.

J is TRBJ2-3 and V is TRBV29-1; the match to TRBD2 covers 12 bases. Germline V gives CDR1 SQVTM, CDR2 ANQGSEA. CDR3 length equals 15 residues. V lost 7 bases, J lost 2 bases, and 7 bases stayed unmatched. CDR3 residues: CSGKGLAGDTDTQYF. DNA of the CDR3: TGCAGCGGAAAGGGACTAGCGGGTGACACAGATACGCAGTATTTT.

This chain links TRBV7-9 with TRBJ1-2; 7 positions match TRBD1. The CDR3 is made up of 15 amino acids. Germline-derived CDR1 and CDR2 are SEHNR and FQNEAQ (reference sequence). With 5 bases clipped from V and 3 bases from J, the junction kept 9 bases outside the gene matches. CDR3 in amino acids: CASSHATGDYYGYTF. As DNA, the CDR3 is TGTGCCAGCAGCCACGCAACAGGGGACTACTATGGCTACACCTTC.

Of note for this clone: A read error may produce the germline difference seen at one junction end. Here the CDR3 reads CASSYGSGGVVGF. In nucleotides, the CDR3 is TGTGCCAGCAGTTACGGGTCAGGGGGCGTGGTAGGGTTT. The chain has TRBV6-5 and TRBJ1-1; TRBD1 agrees at 8 bases. CDR1 is MNHEY and CDR2 is SVGAGI in the germline V gene. The CDR3 consists of 13 residues.

Turning to this clone: This CDR3 is also generated by other DNA sequences in the sample. V gene TRBV20-1 combines with J gene TRBJ2-1; D call uncertain. Per germline, CDR1 DFQATT and CDR2 SNEGSKA (reference sequence). The CDR3 loop spans 10 amino acids. Trimming removed 3 bases from V and 7 bases from J, with 4 bases in between. For the CDR3, the DNA is TGCAGTGCTAGTCCTAATGAGCAGTTCTTC. Translating it yields CSASPNEQFF.

This chain connects TRBV4-1 to TRBJ2-7, with D perhaps given as TRBD1 or TRBD2 (5 bases each). This CDR3 comprises 15 residues. Germline CDR1 is MGHRA and CDR2 is YSYEKL. Deletions cut 1 base from V and 1 base from J, with 11 bases between. CDR3 sequence reads: CASSQVPGTSYEQYF. In DNA form, the CDR3 reads TGCGCCAGCAGCCAAGTCCCAGGGACGTCCTACGAGCAGTACTTC.

The chain carries TRBV15 and TRBJ1-4; a possible D gene is TRBD1 (6 bases). V lost 2 bases to trimming and J lost 8 bases, with 18 bases between them. The germline CDR1 and CDR2 sequences are LNHNV and YYDKDF (reference sequence). This CDR3 region has 16 residues. CDR3 DNA: TGTGCCACCAGCAGAACAGGACAGCCATTAGACGAAAAACTGTTTTTT. It specifies CATSRTGQPLDEKLFF.

The chain has TRBV5-6 and TRBJ1-1, with no clear D. This CDR3 spans 13 amino acids. The ends were cut back, 1 base at V and 6 bases at J, with 10 bases in the middle. Germline V gene sequence: CDR1 SGHDT, CDR2 YYEEEE. The CDR3 loop is CASSLNPLAEAFF. CDR3 coding DNA: TGTGCCAGCAGCTTGAATCCACTAGCTGAAGCTTTCTTT.

The chain is built from TRBV28 and TRBJ2-7; D is possibly TRBD1 or TRBD2 (5 bases each). Per the germline V gene, CDR1 is MDHEN and CDR2 is SYDVKM. The CDR3 covers 14 residues. V lost 3 bases and J 6 bases, leaving 15 bases between the germline ends. DNA of the CDR3: TGTGCCAGCAGTTTCCCGCCTCTCGGGGCCGAGCAGTACTTC. Its protein is CASSFPPLGAEQYF.

The genes are TRBV7-9 and TRBJ1-4, with D hard to call. The CDR3 runs to 14 residues. Trimming took off 5 bases at V and 1 base at J, with 8 bases between the two ends. Germline CDR1 and CDR2: SEHNR and FQNEAQ (reference sequence). CDR3 residues: CASSPLGTNEKLFF. The CDR3 DNA is TGTGCCAGCAGCCCCCTCGGAACTAATGAAAAACTGTTTTTT.

The chain is built from TRBV27 and TRBJ1-1; TRBD1 is a possible D gene (5 bases). The CDR3 runs to 11 residues. V lost 2 bases and J 11 bases, leaving 9 bases between the germline ends. Germline V gene sequence: CDR1 MNHEY, CDR2 SMNVEV (reference sequence). The CDR3 region has the DNA TGTGCCAGCAGTTTAGGGGGGGTGGCTTTCTTT. Translation: CASSLGGVAFF.

The chain joins TRBV5-1 to TRBJ2-7; 9 bases are a match to TRBD1. CDR3 size: 14 residues. The junction had 5 bases not matched to a gene; V was cut back by 3 bases and J by 4 bases. The germline V gene has CDR1 SGHRS and CDR2 YFSETQ. The CDR3 sequence is CASSSTGGTYEQYF. CDR3 sequence (DNA): TGCGCCAGCAGCTCAACAGGGGGCACTTACGAGCAGTACTTC.

This clone occurred once. The rearrangement joins TRBV5-1 to TRBJ2-2; weak D call: TRBD1 (6 bases). From germline, CDR1 is SGHRS and CDR2 YFSETQ. There are 18 residues in the CDR3. V was trimmed by 5 bases and J by 2 bases, leaving 22 bases between them. CDR3 region: CASSPPAASRGNTGELFF. The CDR3 bases are TGCGCCAGCAGTCCCCCCGCGGCGTCCAGGGGAAACACCGGGGAGCTGTTTTTT.

The CDR3 sequence: CASSTGGLNEKLFF. CDR3 sequence (DNA): TGTGCCAGCAGCACAGGGGGCCTTAATGAAAAACTGTTTTTT. The genes are TRBV7-4 and TRBJ1-4, with 9 bases lining up with TRBD1. Germline V gene lookup returns CDR1 SGHVT and CDR2 SQSDAQ. The CDR3 is made up of 14 amino acids. Losses at the gene ends were 5 bases for V and 4 bases for J; bases not matched to a gene: 2.